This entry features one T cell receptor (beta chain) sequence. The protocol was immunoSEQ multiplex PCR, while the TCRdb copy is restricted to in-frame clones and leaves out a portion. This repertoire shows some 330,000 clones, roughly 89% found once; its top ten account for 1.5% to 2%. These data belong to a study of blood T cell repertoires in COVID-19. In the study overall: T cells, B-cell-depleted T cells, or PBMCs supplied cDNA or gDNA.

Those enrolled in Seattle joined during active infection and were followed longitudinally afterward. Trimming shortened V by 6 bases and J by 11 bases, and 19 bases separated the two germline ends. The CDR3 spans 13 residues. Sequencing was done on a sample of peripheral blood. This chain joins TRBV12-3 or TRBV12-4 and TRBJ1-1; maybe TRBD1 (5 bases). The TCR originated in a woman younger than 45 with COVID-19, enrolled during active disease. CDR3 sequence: CASSEAGGWEAFF. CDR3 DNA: TGTGCCAGCAGCGAAGCGGGGGGTTGGGAGGCTTTCTTT.